The clone carrying this T cell receptor beta chain was seen ten or more times. Its antigen is not known. Amplification yielded TCR beta CDR3 regions, with RNA transcripts as the source. The primer set for the first-round RT-PCR of the TCR CDR3 was HTBI. TCRdb reprocessed the multiplex PCR reads with MiXCR, giving one entry per CDR3 protein. The repertoire has around 290,000 distinct CDR3 sequences, roughly 13% of them found once; the top ten carry 7.9%. Graves' hyperthyroidism without ophthalmopathy progression within 18 months was termed stable. The authors obtained PBMCs from over 7.5 ml of fresh peripheral blood. This record belongs to a study of T cells in Graves' hyperthyroidism and ophthalmopathy. Germline V lookup: CDR1 SGHRS, CDR2 YFSETQ. The CDR3 extends over 16 amino acids. J was trimmed by 5 bases and V by 6 bases; bases with no gene match: 10. General study points: Ophthalmopathy prediction by the model preceded onset by a median approximately six months.

The sequenced material came from blood. The clonotype was recovered from a woman in her 40s with Graves' hyperthyroidism. The chain carries TRBV5-1 and TRBJ2-2; 10 positions agree with TRBD2. The CDR3 spells CASIGPGLASTGELFF. The CDR3 region has the DNA TGCGCCAGCATAGGCCCGGGACTAGCGAGTACCGGGGAGCTGTTTTTT.